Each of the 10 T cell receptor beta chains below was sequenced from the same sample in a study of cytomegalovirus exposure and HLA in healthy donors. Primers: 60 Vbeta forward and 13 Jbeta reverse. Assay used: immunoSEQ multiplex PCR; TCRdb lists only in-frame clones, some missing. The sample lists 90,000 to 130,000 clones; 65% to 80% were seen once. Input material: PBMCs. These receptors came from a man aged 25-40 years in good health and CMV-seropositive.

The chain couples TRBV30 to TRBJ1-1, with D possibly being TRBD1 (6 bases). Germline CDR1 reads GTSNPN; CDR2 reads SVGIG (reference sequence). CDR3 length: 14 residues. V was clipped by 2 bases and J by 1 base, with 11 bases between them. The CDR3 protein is CAWSWGTRNTEAFF. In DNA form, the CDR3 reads TGTGCCTGGAGTTGGGGGACAAGGAACACTGAAGCTTTCTTT.

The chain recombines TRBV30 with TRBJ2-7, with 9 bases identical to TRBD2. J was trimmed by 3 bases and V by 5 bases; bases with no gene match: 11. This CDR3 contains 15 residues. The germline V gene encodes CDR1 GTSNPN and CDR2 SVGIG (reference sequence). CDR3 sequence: CAWSTFSGGHYEQYF. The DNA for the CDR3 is TGTGCCTGGTCAACCTTTAGCGGGGGCCACTACGAGCAGTACTTC.

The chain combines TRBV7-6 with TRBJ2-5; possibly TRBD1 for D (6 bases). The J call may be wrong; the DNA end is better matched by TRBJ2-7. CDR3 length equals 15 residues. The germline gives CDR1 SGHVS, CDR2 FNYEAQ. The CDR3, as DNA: TGTGCCAGCAGCTTAATGTGGGCAGGGGAAGACGAGCAGTACTTC. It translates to CASSLMWAGEDEQYF.

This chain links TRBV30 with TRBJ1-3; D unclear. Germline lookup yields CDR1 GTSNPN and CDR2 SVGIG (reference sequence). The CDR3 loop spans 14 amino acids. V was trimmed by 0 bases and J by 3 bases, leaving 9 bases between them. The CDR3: CAWSVGTSGNTIYF. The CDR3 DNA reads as TGTGCCTGGAGTGTGGGCACGAGTGGAAACACCATATATTTT.

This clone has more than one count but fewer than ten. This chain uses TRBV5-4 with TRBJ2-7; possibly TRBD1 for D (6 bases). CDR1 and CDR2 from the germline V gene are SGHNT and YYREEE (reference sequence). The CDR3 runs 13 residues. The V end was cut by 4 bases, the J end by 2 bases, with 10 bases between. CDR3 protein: CASSIQGTYEQYF. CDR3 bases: TGTGCCAGCAGCATCCAGGGGACCTACGAGCAGTACTTC.

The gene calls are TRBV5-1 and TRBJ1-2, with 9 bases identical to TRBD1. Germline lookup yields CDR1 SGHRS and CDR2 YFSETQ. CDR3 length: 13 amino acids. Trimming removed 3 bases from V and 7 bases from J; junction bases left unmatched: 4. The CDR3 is CASSWTGASGYTF. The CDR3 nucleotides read TGCGCCAGCAGCTGGACAGGGGCTAGTGGCTACACCTTC.

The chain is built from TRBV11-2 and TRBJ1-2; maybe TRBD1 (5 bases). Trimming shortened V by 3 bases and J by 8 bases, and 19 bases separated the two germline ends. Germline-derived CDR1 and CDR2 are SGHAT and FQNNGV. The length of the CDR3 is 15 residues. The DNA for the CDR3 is TGTGCCAGCAGCTTCAATATAGGGGCCAATAGCGGCTACACCTTC. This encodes CASSFNIGANSGYTF.

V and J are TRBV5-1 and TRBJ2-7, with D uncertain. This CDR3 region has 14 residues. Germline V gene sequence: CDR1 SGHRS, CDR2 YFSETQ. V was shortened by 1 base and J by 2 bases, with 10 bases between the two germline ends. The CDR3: CASSLSGDPYEQYF. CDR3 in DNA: TGCGCCAGCAGCTTGTCGGGTGACCCCTACGAGCAGTACTTC.

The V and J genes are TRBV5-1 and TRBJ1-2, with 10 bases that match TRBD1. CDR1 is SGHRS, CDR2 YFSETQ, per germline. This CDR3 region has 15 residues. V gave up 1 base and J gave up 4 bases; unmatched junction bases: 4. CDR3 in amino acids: CASSLRDRGRYGYTF. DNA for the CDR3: TGCGCCAGCAGCTTGAGGGACAGGGGACGCTATGGCTACACCTTC.

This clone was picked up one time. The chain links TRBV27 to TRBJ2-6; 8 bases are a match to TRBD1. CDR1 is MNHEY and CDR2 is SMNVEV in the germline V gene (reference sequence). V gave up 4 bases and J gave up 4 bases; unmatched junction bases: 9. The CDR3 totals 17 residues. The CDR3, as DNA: TGTGCCAGCAGTTCCCAGGGGGCCCCGACGGGGGCCAACGTCCTGACTTTC. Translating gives CASSSQGAPTGANVLTF.